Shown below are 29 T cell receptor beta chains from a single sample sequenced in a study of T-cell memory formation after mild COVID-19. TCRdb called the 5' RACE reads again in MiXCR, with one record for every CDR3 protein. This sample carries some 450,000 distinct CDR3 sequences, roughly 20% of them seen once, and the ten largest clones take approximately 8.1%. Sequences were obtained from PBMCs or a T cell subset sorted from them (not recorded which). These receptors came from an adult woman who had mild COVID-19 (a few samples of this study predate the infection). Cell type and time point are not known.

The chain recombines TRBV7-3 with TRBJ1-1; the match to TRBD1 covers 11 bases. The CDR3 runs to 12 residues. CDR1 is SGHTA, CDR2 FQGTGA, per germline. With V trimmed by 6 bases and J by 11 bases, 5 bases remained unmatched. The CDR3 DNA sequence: TGTGCCAGCAGTTTCGGACAGGGGGCGGCTTTCTTT. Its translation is CASSFGQGAAFF.

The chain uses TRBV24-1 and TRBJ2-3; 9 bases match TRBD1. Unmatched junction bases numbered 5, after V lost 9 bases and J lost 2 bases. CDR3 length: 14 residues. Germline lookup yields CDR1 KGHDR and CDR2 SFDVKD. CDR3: CATEDRGSTDTQYF. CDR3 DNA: TGTGCCACCGAAGACAGGGGGTCCACAGATACGCAGTATTTT.

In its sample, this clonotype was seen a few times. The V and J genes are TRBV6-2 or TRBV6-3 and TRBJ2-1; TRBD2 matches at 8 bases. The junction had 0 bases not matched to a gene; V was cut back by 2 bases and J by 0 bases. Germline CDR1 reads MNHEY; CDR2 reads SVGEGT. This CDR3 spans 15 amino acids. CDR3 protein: CASSYLAGSYNEQFF. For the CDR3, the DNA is TGTGCCAGCAGTTACCTAGCGGGCTCCTACAATGAGCAGTTCTTC.

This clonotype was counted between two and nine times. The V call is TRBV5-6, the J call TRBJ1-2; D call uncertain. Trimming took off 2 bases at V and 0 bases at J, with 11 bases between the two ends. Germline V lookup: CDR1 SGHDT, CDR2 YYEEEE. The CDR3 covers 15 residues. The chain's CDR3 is CASSFLGHPNYGYTF. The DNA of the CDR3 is TGTGCCAGCAGCTTTCTAGGCCATCCTAACTATGGCTACACCTTC.

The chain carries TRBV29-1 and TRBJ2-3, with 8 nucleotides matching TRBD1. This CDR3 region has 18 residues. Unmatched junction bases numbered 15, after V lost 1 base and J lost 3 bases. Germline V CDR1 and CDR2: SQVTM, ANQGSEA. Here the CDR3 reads CSVEGRGTGQGGTDTQYF. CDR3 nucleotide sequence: TGCAGCGTTGAAGGAAGGGGGACTGGACAGGGTGGGACAGATACGCAGTATTTT.

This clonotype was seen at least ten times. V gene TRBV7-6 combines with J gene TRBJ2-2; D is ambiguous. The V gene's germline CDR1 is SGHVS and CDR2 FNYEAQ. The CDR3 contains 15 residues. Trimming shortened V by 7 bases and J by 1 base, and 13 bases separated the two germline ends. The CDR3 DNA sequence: TGTGCCAGCACACCGAATAGGCTGAACACCGGGGAGCTGTTTTTT. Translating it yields CASTPNRLNTGELFF.

CDR3 sequence reads: CSVEDRTGIGYTF. The CDR3 coding sequence is TGCAGCGTTGAAGACCGGACAGGGATTGGCTACACCTTC. V gene TRBV29-1 combines with J gene TRBJ1-2; 8 nucleotides match TRBD1. CDR3 length: 13 amino acids. The germline CDR1 and CDR2 sequences are SQVTM and ANQGSEA. V shed 0 bases, J shed 7 bases, and the junction held 4 bases outside the gene matches.

The CDR3 here is CSVVGGAPGELFF. CDR3 sequence (DNA): TGCAGCGTTGTGGGGGGGGCTCCCGGGGAGCTGTTTTTT. The rearrangement joins TRBV29-1 to TRBJ2-2, with a tentative D call TRBD2 (7 bases). This CDR3 comprises 13 residues. The V gene lost 4 bases and the J gene lost 6 bases, with 12 bases spanning the gap. The germline CDR1 and CDR2 sequences are SQVTM and ANQGSEA.

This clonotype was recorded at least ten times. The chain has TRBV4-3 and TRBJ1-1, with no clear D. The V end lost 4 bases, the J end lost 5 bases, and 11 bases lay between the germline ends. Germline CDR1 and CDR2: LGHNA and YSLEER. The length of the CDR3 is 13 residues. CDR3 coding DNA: TGCGCCAGCAGCCTAGACACAAGTACTGAAGCTTTCTTT. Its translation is CASSLDTSTEAFF.

The CDR3: CASSVFGEETQYF. CDR3 nucleotides: TGTGCCAGCAGCGTATTTGGGGAAGAGACCCAGTACTTC. The chain is built from TRBV9 and TRBJ2-5; no definite D call. Germline loops: CDR1 SGDLS, CDR2 YYNGEE. The germline V and J ends were trimmed by 1 base and 3 bases, with 7 bases remaining between them. This CDR3 is built from 13 residues.

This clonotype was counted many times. CDR3 sequence (DNA): TGTGCCAGCAGTGAAACGCGGCAGGGATCTGGCTACACCTTC. Encoded protein: CASSETRQGSGYTF. J is TRBJ1-2 and V is TRBV6-1; the D gene is possibly TRBD1 (5 bases). Trimming shortened V by 2 bases and J by 7 bases, and 14 bases separated the two germline ends. The CDR3 sequence is 14 residues long. Germline CDR1 MNHNS, CDR2 SASEGT.

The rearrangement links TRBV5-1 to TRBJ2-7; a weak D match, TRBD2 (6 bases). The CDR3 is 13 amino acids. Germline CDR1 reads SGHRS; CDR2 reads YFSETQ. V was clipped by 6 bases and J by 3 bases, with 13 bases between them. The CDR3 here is CASKEGTNYEQYF. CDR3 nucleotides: TGCGCCAGCAAGGAGGGCACGAACTACGAGCAGTACTTC.

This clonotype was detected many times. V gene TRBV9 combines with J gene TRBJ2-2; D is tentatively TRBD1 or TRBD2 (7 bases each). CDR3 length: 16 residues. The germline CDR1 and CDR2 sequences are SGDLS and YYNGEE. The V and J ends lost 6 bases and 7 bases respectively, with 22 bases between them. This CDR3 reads CASTPVQGGLVGELFF. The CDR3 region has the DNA TGTGCCAGCACCCCTGTTCAGGGGGGGCTGGTCGGGGAGCTGTTTTTT. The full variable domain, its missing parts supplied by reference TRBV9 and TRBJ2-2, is DSGVTQTPKHLITATGQRVTLRCSPRSGDLSVYWYQQSLDQGLQFLIQYYNGEERAKGNILERFSAQQFPDLHSELNLSSLELGDSALYFCASTPVQGGLVGELFFGEGSRLTVL.

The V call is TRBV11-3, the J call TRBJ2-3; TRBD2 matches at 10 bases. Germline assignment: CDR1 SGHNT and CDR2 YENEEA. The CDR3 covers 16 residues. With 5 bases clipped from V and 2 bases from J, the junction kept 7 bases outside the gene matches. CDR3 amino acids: CASSPSSGRDTDTQYF. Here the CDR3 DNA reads TGTGCCAGCAGCCCCTCCAGCGGGAGGGACACAGATACGCAGTATTTT.

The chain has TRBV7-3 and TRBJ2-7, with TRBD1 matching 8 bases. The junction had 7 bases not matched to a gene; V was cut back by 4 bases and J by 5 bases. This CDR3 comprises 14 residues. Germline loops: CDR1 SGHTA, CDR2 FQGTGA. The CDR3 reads CASSSGQGMDEQYF. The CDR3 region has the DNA TGTGCCAGCAGCTCCGGACAGGGAATGGACGAGCAGTACTTC.

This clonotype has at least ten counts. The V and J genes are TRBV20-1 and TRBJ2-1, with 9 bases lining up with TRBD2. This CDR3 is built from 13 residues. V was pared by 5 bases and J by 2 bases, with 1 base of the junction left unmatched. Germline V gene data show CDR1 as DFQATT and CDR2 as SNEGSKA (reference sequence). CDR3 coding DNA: TGCAGTGCTCCTAGCGGGGCCTACAATGAGCAGTTCTTC. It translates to CSAPSGAYNEQFF.

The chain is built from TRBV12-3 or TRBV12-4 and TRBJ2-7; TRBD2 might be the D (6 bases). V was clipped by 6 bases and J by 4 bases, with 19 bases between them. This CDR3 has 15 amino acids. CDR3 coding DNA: TGTGCCAGCAGACTCACCCCTAGCGTGGTGTACGAGCAGTACTTC. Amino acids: CASRLTPSVVYEQYF.

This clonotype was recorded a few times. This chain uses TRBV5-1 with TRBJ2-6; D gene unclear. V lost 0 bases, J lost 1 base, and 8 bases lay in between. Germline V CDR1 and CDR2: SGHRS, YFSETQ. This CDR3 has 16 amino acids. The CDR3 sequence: CASSLALTSGANVLTF. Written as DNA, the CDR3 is TGCGCCAGCAGCTTGGCCCTCACTTCTGGGGCCAACGTCCTGACTTTC.

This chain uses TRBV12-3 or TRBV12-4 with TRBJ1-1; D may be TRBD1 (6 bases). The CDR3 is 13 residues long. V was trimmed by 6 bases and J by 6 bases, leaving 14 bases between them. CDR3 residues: CASSRENRAEAFF. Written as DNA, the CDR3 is TGTGCCAGCAGCCGGGAGAACAGGGCTGAAGCTTTCTTT.

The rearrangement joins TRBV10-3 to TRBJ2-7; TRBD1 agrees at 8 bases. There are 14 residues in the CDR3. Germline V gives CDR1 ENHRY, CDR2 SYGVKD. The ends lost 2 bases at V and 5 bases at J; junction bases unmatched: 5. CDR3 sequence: CAISEKGTGNEQYF. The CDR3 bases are TGTGCCATCAGTGAGAAGGGGACAGGAAACGAGCAGTACTTC.

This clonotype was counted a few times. CDR3 protein: CASSESGRGRSPLHF. CDR3 nucleotides: TGTGCCAGCAGTGAAAGCGGCAGGGGGCGTTCACCCCTCCACTTT. V gene TRBV2 combines with J gene TRBJ1-6, with 8 bases that match TRBD1. Trimming took 2 bases from V and 9 from J; bases not matched to a gene: 6. The V gene's germline CDR1 is SNHLY and CDR2 FYNNEI. This CDR3 region has 15 residues.

The CDR3, as DNA: TGTGCCAGCAGCCGAGAGCGGGAGGTGGGAAACAATGAGCAGTTCTTC. Translation: CASSREREVGNNEQFF. The chain employs TRBV7-3 and TRBJ2-1; 9 bases match TRBD2. Per germline, CDR1 SGHTA and CDR2 FQGTGA. The CDR3 totals 16 residues. The junction had 10 bases not matched to a gene; V was cut back by 5 bases and J by 5 bases.

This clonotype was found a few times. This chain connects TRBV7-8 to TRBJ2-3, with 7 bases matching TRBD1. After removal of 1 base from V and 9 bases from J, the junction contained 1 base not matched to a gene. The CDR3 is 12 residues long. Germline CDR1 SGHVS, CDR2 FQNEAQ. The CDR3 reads CASSLGDSTQYF. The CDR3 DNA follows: TGTGCCAGCAGCTTAGGGGACAGCACGCAGTATTTT.

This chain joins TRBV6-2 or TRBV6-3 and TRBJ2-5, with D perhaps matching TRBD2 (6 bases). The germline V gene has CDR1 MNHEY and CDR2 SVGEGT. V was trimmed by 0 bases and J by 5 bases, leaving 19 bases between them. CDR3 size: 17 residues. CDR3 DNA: TGTGCCAGCAGTTACTCGTCGGGAGCGCTCTCTCGGGAGACCCAGTACTTC. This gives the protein CASSYSSGALSRETQYF.

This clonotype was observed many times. DNA for the CDR3: TGCAGTGCTAGAGATCTGCAGGGGGGATTCTATGGCTACACCTTC. Its protein product is CSARDLQGGFYGYTF. The genes are TRBV20-1 and TRBJ1-2; TRBD1 matches at 7 bases. CDR1 and CDR2 from the germline V gene are DFQATT and SNEGSKA (reference sequence). Trimming at V came to 0 bases and at J to 4 bases, leaving 8 bases not matched to a gene. This CDR3 has 15 residues.

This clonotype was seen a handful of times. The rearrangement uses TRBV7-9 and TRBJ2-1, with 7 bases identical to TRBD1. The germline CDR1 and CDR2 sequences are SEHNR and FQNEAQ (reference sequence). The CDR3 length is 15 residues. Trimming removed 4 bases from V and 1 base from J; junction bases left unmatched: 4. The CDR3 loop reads CASSSKGASYNEQFF. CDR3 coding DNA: TGTGCCAGCAGCTCTAAGGGGGCTTCCTACAATGAGCAGTTCTTC.

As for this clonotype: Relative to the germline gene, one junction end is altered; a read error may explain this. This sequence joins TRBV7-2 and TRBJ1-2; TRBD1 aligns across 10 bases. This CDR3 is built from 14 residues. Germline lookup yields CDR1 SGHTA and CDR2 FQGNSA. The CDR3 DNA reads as TGTGCCAGCAGCCCGGGACCTTATGGCCGGGACAGGGGATTC. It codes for CASSPGPYGRDRGF.

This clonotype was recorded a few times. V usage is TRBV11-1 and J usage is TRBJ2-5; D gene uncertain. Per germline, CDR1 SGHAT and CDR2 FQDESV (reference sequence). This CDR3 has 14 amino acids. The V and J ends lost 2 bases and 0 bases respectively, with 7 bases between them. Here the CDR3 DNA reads TGTGCCAGCAGCTTAACTCAGTACCAAGAGACCCAGTACTTC. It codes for CASSLTQYQETQYF.

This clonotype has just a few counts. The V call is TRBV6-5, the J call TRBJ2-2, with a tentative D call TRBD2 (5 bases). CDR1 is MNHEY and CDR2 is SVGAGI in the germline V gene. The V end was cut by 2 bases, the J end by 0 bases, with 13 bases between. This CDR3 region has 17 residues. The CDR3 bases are TGTGCCAGCAGTTACCCCAACGCGGGTACGAACACCGGGGAGCTGTTTTTT. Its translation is CASSYPNAGTNTGELFF.